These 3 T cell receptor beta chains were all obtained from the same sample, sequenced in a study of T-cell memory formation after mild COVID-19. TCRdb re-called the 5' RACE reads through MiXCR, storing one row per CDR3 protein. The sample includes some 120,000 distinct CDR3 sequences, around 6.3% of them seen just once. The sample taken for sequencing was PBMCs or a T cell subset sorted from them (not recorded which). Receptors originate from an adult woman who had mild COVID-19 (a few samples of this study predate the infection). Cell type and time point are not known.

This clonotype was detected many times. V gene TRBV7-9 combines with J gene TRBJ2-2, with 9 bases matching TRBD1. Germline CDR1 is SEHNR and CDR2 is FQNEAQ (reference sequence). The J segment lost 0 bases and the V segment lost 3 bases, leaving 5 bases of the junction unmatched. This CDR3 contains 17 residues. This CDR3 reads CASSLGTGFANTGELFF. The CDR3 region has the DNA TGTGCCAGCAGCTTGGGGACAGGGTTCGCGAACACCGGGGAGCTGTTTTTT.

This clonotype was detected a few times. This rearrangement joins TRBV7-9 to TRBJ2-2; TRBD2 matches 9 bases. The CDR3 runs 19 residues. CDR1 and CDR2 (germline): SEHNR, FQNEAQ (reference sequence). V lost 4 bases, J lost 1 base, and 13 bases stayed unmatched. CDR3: CASSYILAGTLKNTGELFF. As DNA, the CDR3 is TGTGCCAGCAGCTACATCCTAGCGGGGACCCTTAAGAACACCGGGGAGCTGTTTTTT. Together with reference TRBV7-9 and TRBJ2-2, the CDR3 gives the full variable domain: DTGVSQNPRHKITKRGQNVTFRCDPISEHNRLYWYRQTLGQGPEFLTYFQNEAQLEKSRLLSDRFSAERPKGSFSTLEIQRTEQGDSAMYLCASSYILAGTLKNTGELFFGEGSRLTVL.

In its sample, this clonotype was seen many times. CDR3 in amino acids: CASSPGVWGGVAKNIQYF. As DNA, the CDR3 is TGTGCCAGCAGCCCCGGCGTGTGGGGGGGGGTAGCCAAAAACATTCAGTACTTC. V usage is TRBV3-1 and J usage is TRBJ2-4; 7 nucleotides line up with TRBD2. With 4 bases clipped from V and 0 bases from J, the junction kept 12 bases outside the gene matches. The CDR3 runs to 18 residues. Per the germline V gene, CDR1 is LGHDT and CDR2 is YNNKEL (reference sequence).